This entry describes one T cell receptor (beta chain). The trim removed 5 bases at V and 8 bases at J, leaving 16 bases unmatched. Germline V CDR1 and CDR2: MDHEN, SYDVKM. The CDR3 is 16 residues long. This record belongs to a study of blood T cell repertoires in COVID-19. Study-level information: Acute and convalescent COVID-19 specimens originated in the United States, Italy and Spain. Sample material is recorded as cDNA or gDNA derived from T cells, B-cell-depleted T cells, or PBMCs.

Original methodology: Amplification with reference gene primers provided the estimates of nucleated cell counts. Method: immunoSEQ multiplex PCR; TCRdb's copy keeps in-frame clones and lacks some. V and J calls and clone size are copied from that table; D and trimming were computed from the DNA. The sample holds some 80,000 clones; over 85% are singletons and the top ten take approximately 15%. This clonotype originated in a woman of 80 years or more with active or convalescent COVID-19. This chain uses TRBV28 with TRBJ1-2, with TRBD1 matching 8 bases. Material for sequencing was peripheral blood. The CDR3 nucleotides are TGTGCCAGCAGTCTCTACCAAAGACAGGGGCGAATCGGCTACACCTTC. It translates to CASSLYQRQGRIGYTF.